The 15 T cell receptor beta chains below were found in one sample sequenced in a study of human T cells and chemical hapten exposure. As for time point: patch test 2, 6 weeks after DPC sensitization. As for treatment: therapeutic diphenylcyclopropenone sensitization with weekly scalp DPC. MiXCR, applied by TCRdb to the RACE reads, yields one record per CDR3 protein. In the table there are tens of thousands of distinct CDR3 sequences, around 9.5% of which are singletons. The sequenced sample was whole blood, obtained in connection with sensitization to the hapten diphenylcyclopropenone (DPC). The receptors originated from a woman in her fifties or sixties with alopecia areata. Some clones in this sample may be carry-over from other donors' samples.

This clonotype turned up a few times. This chain uses TRBV5-4 with TRBJ2-2, with TRBD1 as a possible D gene (6 bases). Trimming cost V 4 bases and J 5 bases, with 9 bases left between them. The CDR3 covers 13 residues. Per germline, CDR1 SGHNT and CDR2 YYREEE (reference sequence). As DNA, the CDR3 is TGTGCCAGCAGCGGGACATCGACCGGGGAGCTGTTTTTT. Translated: CASSGTSTGELFF.

The rearrangement uses TRBV11-2 and TRBJ1-1; D is possibly TRBD1 (6 bases). Trimming shortened V by 5 bases and J by 4 bases, and 11 bases separated the two germline ends. The CDR3 length is 13 residues. Looked up from germline, CDR1 is SGHAT and CDR2 is FQNNGV. The CDR3 spells CASSRRGSTEAFF. CDR3 DNA sequence: TGTGCCAGCAGCCGGAGGGGGAGCACTGAAGCTTTCTTT.

This clonotype has just a few counts. The chain joins TRBV7-9 to TRBJ1-3, with D tentatively TRBD1 (5 bases). The V end was cut by 11 bases, the J end by 4 bases, with 21 bases between. Germline CDR1 is SEHNR and CDR2 is FQNEAQ (reference sequence). The CDR3 has 15 residues. The CDR3 sequence is CAASSGTGHGNTIYF. In nucleotides, the CDR3 is TGTGCCGCAAGCTCCGGGACGGGCCACGGAAACACCATATATTTT.

This clonotype was observed many times. The J gene is TRBJ1-1, the V gene TRBV12-3 or TRBV12-4; TRBD1 agrees at 7 bases. Trimming removed 6 bases from V and 0 bases from J; junction bases left unmatched: 4. The CDR3 has 14 amino acids. The CDR3 DNA sequence: TGTGCCAGCAGCCCGACAGGGATGAACACTGAAGCTTTCTTT. This translates into CASSPTGMNTEAFF.

A few counts support this clonotype. The genes are TRBV5-1 and TRBJ2-4; 8 bases line up with TRBD1. There are 15 residues in the CDR3. Germline V gene lookup returns CDR1 SGHRS and CDR2 YFSETQ. J lost 3 bases, V lost 4 bases, and 6 bases had no gene match. The CDR3 sequence is CASSPEGQVKNIQYF. CDR3 nucleotide sequence: TGCGCCAGCAGCCCCGAGGGACAGGTCAAAAACATTCAGTACTTC.

A remark on this clonotype: With a much larger clone just one base away, this may be a read error. The CDR3 DNA follows: TGTGCCAGCAGGCGGGTTAACTATGGCTTCACCTTC. It translates to CASRRVNYGFTF. V is TRBV6-1 and J is TRBJ1-2; D not certain. The germline gives CDR1 MNHNS, CDR2 SASEGT. The CDR3 totals 12 residues.

The sample holds many counts of this clonotype. This chain joins TRBV18 and TRBJ2-1; 7 bases map to TRBD1. The V and J ends lost 6 bases and 3 bases, in that order; junction bases with no gene match: 5. The CDR3 is made up of 14 amino acids. Per germline, CDR1 KGHSH and CDR2 LQKENI. CDR3: CASSRGQNYNEQFF. CDR3 bases: TGTGCCAGCTCCCGGGGACAGAACTACAATGAGCAGTTCTTC.

The rearrangement joins TRBV7-9 to TRBJ1-2; possible D gene TRBD1, 5 bases. This CDR3 has 14 residues. Trimming pared 3 bases from V and 7 bases from J, leaving 15 bases between. CDR1 is SEHNR, CDR2 FQNEAQ, per germline (reference sequence). CDR3 bases: TGTGCCAGCAGCTTCGGGCAGGGCTCAGGTGGCTACACCTTC. Its translation: CASSFGQGSGGYTF.

This rearrangement joins TRBV7-9 to TRBJ1-1; D may be TRBD1 (5 bases). Germline CDR1 and CDR2: SEHNR and FQNEAQ (reference sequence). With 0 bases removed from V and 4 bases from J, the gap between germline ends came to 12 bases. The CDR3 runs to 15 residues. The CDR3 nucleotides are TGTGCCAGCAGCTTAGCGCTGGGGGAGGGCACTGAAGCTTTCTTT. This gives the protein CASSLALGEGTEAFF.

This clonotype came up many times. The chain carries TRBV20-1 and TRBJ2-7; the D is unclear. From germline, CDR1 is DFQATT and CDR2 SNEGSKA (reference sequence). The CDR3 extends over 10 amino acids. Trimming took off 3 bases at V and 3 bases at J, with 3 bases between the two ends. The CDR3 DNA sequence: TGCAGTGCTAGGGACTACGAGCAGTACTTC. Its translation is CSARDYEQYF.

V usage is TRBV6-6 and J usage is TRBJ2-1; 7 bases agree with TRBD2. CDR3 size: 16 residues. V was pared by 0 bases and J by 4 bases, with 6 bases of the junction left unmatched. Germline assignment: CDR1 MNHNY and CDR2 SVGAGI (reference sequence). The CDR3 loop reads CASSYSLLAPYNEQFF. For the CDR3, the DNA is TGTGCCAGCAGTTACTCTTTACTAGCGCCTTACAATGAGCAGTTCTTC.

This chain uses TRBV20-1 with TRBJ1-5; D ambiguous. Per the germline V gene, CDR1 is DFQATT and CDR2 is SNEGSKA (reference sequence). V lost 3 bases and J lost 7, with 13 bases in between. The CDR3 runs 13 residues. The CDR3 bases are TGCAGTGCTAGTCCGGGTCTCAGCCAGCCCCAGCATTTT. Amino acid sequence: CSASPGLSQPQHF.

The chain links TRBV4-2 to TRBJ1-5, with D perhaps TRBD1 (5 bases). The CDR3 contains 13 residues. Trimming left V 5 bases short and J 6 bases short, with 11 bases between. The germline CDR1 and CDR2 sequences are LGHNA and YNFKEQ. The CDR3 nucleotides read TGTGCCAGCAGCAGCAGGGACCGTCAGCCCCAGCATTTT. The encoded protein is CASSSRDRQPQHF.

The chain recombines TRBV20-1 with TRBJ2-5; D may be TRBD1 (6 bases). The CDR3 loop spans 12 amino acids. V dropped 4 bases and J dropped 4 bases, with 10 bases sitting between them. The germline V gene has CDR1 DFQATT and CDR2 SNEGSKA (reference sequence). CDR3 region: CSAKRTVETQYF. Written as DNA, the CDR3 is TGCAGTGCTAAACGGACAGTAGAGACCCAGTACTTC.

In its sample, this clonotype was seen a few times. J is TRBJ1-5 and V is TRBV5-1; tentative D call: TRBD1 (6 bases). V lost 3 bases to trimming and J lost 0 bases, with 13 bases between them. Germline loops: CDR1 SGHRS, CDR2 YFSETQ. This CDR3 has 16 amino acids. The CDR3 spells CASSWGPADSNQPQHF. The CDR3 DNA reads as TGCGCCAGCAGCTGGGGGCCAGCGGATAGCAATCAGCCCCAGCATTTT.